The source of this T cell receptor (beta chain) is a study of blood T cell repertoires in COVID-19. Individuals aged about 18 to 89 years were recruited from about two dozen US areas. This clone was seen just once. Sequencing used immunoSEQ multiplex PCR; TCRdb keeps in-frame clones, though not all of them. Of 340,000 or so clones listed, 80% to 90% are singletons. Trimming took 3 bases from V and 0 from J, leaving 18 bases between them. The CDR3 is made up of 17 amino acids. Germline CDR1 reads LNHDA; CDR2 reads SQIVND (reference sequence). Source material: PBMCs or T cells enriched from blood (not recorded which). The clonotype comes from a woman aged 40 to 50 with acute COVID-19. The chain carries TRBV19 and TRBJ2-7, with a possible D match to TRBD2 (6 bases). The CDR3 DNA sequence: TGTGCCAGTAGTATGATCTTTTTGCGGGGTAGCTCCTACGAGCAGTACTTC. Its translation: CASSMIFLRGSSYEQYF.